This T cell receptor (beta chain) was identified during a study of cytomegalovirus exposure and HLA in healthy donors. Amplification used 60 Vbeta primers and 13 Jbeta primers. Using immunoSEQ multiplex PCR, the repertoire was profiled, and TCRdb retains in-frame clones only, with some absent. Altogether about 150,000 clones are present, approximately 85% being singletons, with the ten largest covering around 6.6%. Regarding the study as a whole: Reportedly, diagnosis of cytomegalovirus status by the classifier showed high specificity and sensitivity. A previous analysis found most TCR beta V segments productive roughly 90% or roughly 30% of the time.

This CDR3 region has 18 residues. V lost 0 bases to trimming and J lost 5 bases; unmatched junction nucleotides: 11. Germline CDR1 and CDR2: SNHLY and FYNNEI. Notes on this clone: Antigen: not known.

This clonotype was sampled from a man in his fifties or sixties in good health and CMV-seropositive. The sequenced material came from PBMCs. The rearrangement joins TRBV2 to TRBJ2-7; 12 bases fit TRBD2. The CDR3 DNA sequence: TGTGCCAGCAGTGAAGCCGAAGATTCTAGCGGGAGGGCAGACGAGCAGTACTTC. Protein: CASSEAEDSSGRADEQYF.